This T cell receptor beta chain was recovered during a study of T cells in Graves' hyperthyroidism and ophthalmopathy. The CDR3 is 14 residues long. Germline values: CDR1 MNHEY, CDR2 SVGEGT. Trimming pared 6 bases from V and 7 bases from J, leaving 15 bases between. Amplified TCR beta CDR3 regions derived from RNA transcripts. Carried out on the TCR CDR3, a first-round RT-PCR used the HTBI primer set. TCRdb re-derived calls from the multiplex PCR reads in MiXCR, one entry per CDR3 protein. The sample carries roughly 740,000 distinct CDR3 sequences, about a sixth recorded once. Stable Graves' hyperthyroidism denoted no ophthalmopathy progression over 18 months.

The sequence came from a man aged 18 to 29 with Graves' hyperthyroidism. The V and J genes are TRBV6-2 or TRBV6-3 and TRBJ1-4; D may be TRBD1 (6 bases). The sequencing input was blood. CDR3 protein: CASSHRVGGEKLFF. The CDR3 coding sequence is TGTGCCAGCAGCCACAGGGTTGGTGGTGAAAAACTGTTTTTT.